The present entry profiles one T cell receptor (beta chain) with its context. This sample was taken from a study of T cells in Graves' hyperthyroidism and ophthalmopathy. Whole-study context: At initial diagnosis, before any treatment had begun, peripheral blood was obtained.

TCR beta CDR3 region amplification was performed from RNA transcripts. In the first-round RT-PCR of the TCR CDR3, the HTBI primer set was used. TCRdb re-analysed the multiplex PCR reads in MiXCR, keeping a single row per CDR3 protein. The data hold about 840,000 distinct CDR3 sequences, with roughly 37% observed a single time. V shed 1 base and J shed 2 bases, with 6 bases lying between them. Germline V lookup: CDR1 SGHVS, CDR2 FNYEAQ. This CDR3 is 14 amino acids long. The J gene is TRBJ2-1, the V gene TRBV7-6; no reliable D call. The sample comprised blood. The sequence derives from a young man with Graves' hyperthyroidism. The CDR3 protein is CASSLVGPYNEQFF. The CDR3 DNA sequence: TGTGCCAGCAGCTTAGTGGGTCCCTACAATGAGCAGTTCTTC.